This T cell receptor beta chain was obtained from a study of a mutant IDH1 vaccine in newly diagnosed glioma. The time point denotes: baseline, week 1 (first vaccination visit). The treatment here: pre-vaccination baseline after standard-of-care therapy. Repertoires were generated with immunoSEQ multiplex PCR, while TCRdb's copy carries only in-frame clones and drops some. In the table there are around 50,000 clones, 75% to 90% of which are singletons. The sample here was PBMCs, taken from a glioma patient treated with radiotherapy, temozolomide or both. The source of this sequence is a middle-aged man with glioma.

CDR3 region: CAISDPVDRVGGYTF. CDR3 DNA: TGTGCCATCAGTGACCCTGTCGACAGGGTGGGCGGCTACACCTTC. The gene calls are TRBV10-3 and TRBJ1-2; 7 bases agree with TRBD1. Trimming removed 3 bases from V and 8 bases from J; junction bases left unmatched: 12. The CDR3 covers 15 residues. The germline V gene has CDR1 ENHRY and CDR2 SYGVKD.